This T cell receptor (beta chain) was observed in a study of blood T cell repertoires in COVID-19. The protocol was immunoSEQ multiplex PCR, while the TCRdb copy is restricted to in-frame clones and leaves out a portion. The data hold about 280,000 clones, with about 90% observed a single time. Participants had their cohort set by participant-reported clinical history. This receptor was obtained from a woman aged 55-69 years who had recovered from COVID-19. The source material was PBMCs or T cells enriched from blood (not recorded which).

CDR3 residues: CASSRDRGGEDQYF. CDR3 bases: TGTGCCAGCAGCCGCGACAGGGGGGGAGAAGACCAGTACTTC. The gene calls are TRBV6-5 and TRBJ2-5; TRBD1 agrees at 9 bases. The length of the CDR3 is 14 residues. Trimming took 6 bases from V and 10 from J; bases not matched to a gene: 12. Germline lookup yields CDR1 MNHEY and CDR2 SVGAGI.